Each of the 24 T cell receptor beta chains below was sequenced from the same sample in a study of shared clonotypes between healthy human individuals. The table came from immunoSEQ multiplex PCR; TCRdb's copy has only in-frame clones and leaves some out. The sample holds about 470,000 clones; around 79% are singletons and the top ten take over 10%. The sequenced sample consisted of PBMCs. These TCRs come from a woman aged 35 to 49 in good health. Some clones in this sample may be carry-over from other donors' samples.

Many counts were recorded for this clone. The chain employs TRBV4-2 and TRBJ2-2; D remains ambiguous. The CDR3 is 14 amino acids. Trimming cost V 0 bases and J 7 bases, with 9 bases left between them. Germline CDR1 and CDR2: LGHNA and YNFKEQ. The CDR3 loop is CASSQDTPSGELFF. CDR3 sequence (DNA): TGTGCCAGCAGCCAAGATACCCCCAGCGGGGAGCTGTTTTTT.

CDR3 nucleotide sequence: TGTGCCATCAGGGCCGCTAGCGGGAGCTCCTACAATGAGCAGTTCTTC. The encoded protein is CAIRAASGSSYNEQFF. The chain combines TRBV10-3 with TRBJ2-1; 10 nucleotides agree with TRBD2. J was trimmed by 0 bases and V by 6 bases; bases with no gene match: 5. This CDR3 region has 16 residues. Germline V gene sequence: CDR1 ENHRY, CDR2 SYGVKD.

V gene TRBV28 combines with J gene TRBJ2-7, with D perhaps given as TRBD1 or TRBD2 (5 bases each). CDR3 length equals 12 residues. Deletions cut 2 bases from V and 7 bases from J, with 9 bases between. The germline V gene encodes CDR1 MDHEN and CDR2 SYDVKM. The CDR3, as DNA: TGTGCCAGCAGTTTAGGGGGTTGGGAGCAGTACTTC. Translating gives CASSLGGWEQYF.

V usage is TRBV11-2 and J usage is TRBJ2-1; 8 positions match TRBD2. The V gene end was trimmed by 6 bases and the J gene end by 4 bases; junction bases not matched to a gene: 5. The CDR3 length is 14 residues. The germline gives CDR1 SGHAT, CDR2 FQNNGV. Here the CDR3 reads CASSPSGSYNEQFF. In DNA, the CDR3 is TGTGCCAGCAGTCCTAGCGGGTCGTACAATGAGCAGTTCTTC.

The chain employs TRBV5-4 and TRBJ2-1; D perhaps matches TRBD1 (6 bases). V was cut by 3 bases and J by 8 bases, with 15 bases left in between. The CDR3 totals 14 residues. Germline V gene lookup returns CDR1 SGHNT and CDR2 YYREEE (reference sequence). The CDR3 loop reads CASSSSQQGDEQFF. For the CDR3, the DNA is TGTGCCAGCAGCTCTAGTCAACAGGGCGATGAGCAGTTCTTC. Together with reference TRBV5-4 and TRBJ2-1, the CDR3 gives the full variable domain: ETGVTQSPTHLIKTRGQQVTLRCSSQSGHNTVSWYQQALGQGPQFIFQYYREEENGRGNFPPRFSGLQFPNYSSELNVNALELDDSALYLCASSSSQQGDEQFFGPGTRLTVL.

The gene calls are TRBV27 and TRBJ2-1, with no clear D. V lost 2 bases, J lost 9 bases, and 2 bases lay in between. The germline V gene encodes CDR1 MNHEY and CDR2 SMNVEV (reference sequence). The CDR3 is 10 residues long. CDR3 sequence: CASSLTEQFF. The CDR3 nucleotides are TGTGCCAGCAGTTTAACTGAGCAGTTCTTC.

This chain uses TRBV9 with TRBJ2-3; tentatively, D is TRBD2 (5 bases). Trimming took off 4 bases at V and 0 bases at J, with 12 bases between the two ends. Germline lookup yields CDR1 SGDLS and CDR2 YYNGEE. This CDR3 has 15 residues. CDR3 in amino acids: CASSTGMVSTDTQYF. The CDR3 DNA sequence: TGTGCCAGCAGCACGGGGATGGTTAGCACAGATACGCAGTATTTT.

This chain connects TRBV7-9 to TRBJ2-1, with 7 bases matching TRBD1. The CDR3 runs to 16 residues. Germline loops: CDR1 SEHNR, CDR2 FQNEAQ (reference sequence). The V segment lost 1 base and the J segment 9 bases; nucleotides outside the gene matches: 12. The CDR3 sequence: CASSLETGKLTIEQFF. The CDR3 coding sequence is TGTGCCAGCAGCTTAGAGACAGGGAAACTTACAATTGAGCAGTTCTTC.

The rearrangement joins TRBV10-2 to TRBJ2-7, with 8 bases identical to TRBD1. J gave up 2 bases and V 8 bases, and 5 bases lay outside the gene matches. Germline V CDR1 and CDR2: WSHSY, SAAADI. CDR3 size: 13 residues. In DNA, the CDR3 is TGCGCCAGCTGGGACAGGTACACCTACGAGCAGTACTTC. Protein sequence: CASWDRYTYEQYF.

CDR3 sequence (DNA): TGTGCCAGTAGTTTCGGGAGGGGGGTGAACACTGAAGCTTTCTTT. Its translation is CASSFGRGVNTEAFF. This chain connects TRBV19 to TRBJ1-1; D is possibly TRBD1 (6 bases). The CDR3 contains 15 residues. In germline, CDR1 is LNHDA, CDR2 SQIVND (reference sequence). V was trimmed by 5 bases and J by 0 bases, leaving 13 bases between them.

The rearrangement links TRBV7-9 to TRBJ2-1; no definite D call. Per germline, CDR1 SEHNR and CDR2 FQNEAQ (reference sequence). The CDR3 totals 15 residues. Trimming removed 5 bases from V and 6 bases from J, with 17 bases in between. CDR3 DNA: TGTGCCAGCAGCCGTCTCAGCCGGGCTCCCAATGAGCAGTTCTTC. Protein sequence: CASSRLSRAPNEQFF.

The rearrangement joins TRBV7-6 to TRBJ2-5, with 7 bases that match TRBD2. The V segment lost 5 bases and the J segment 4 bases; nucleotides outside the gene matches: 13. This CDR3 has 16 amino acids. Germline values: CDR1 SGHVS, CDR2 FNYEAQ. CDR3 DNA sequence: TGTGCCAGCAGCCTCGGCAACGGGAGGAGGGCAGAGACCCAGTACTTC. Amino acid sequence: CASSLGNGRRAETQYF.

The chain combines TRBV30 with TRBJ2-3; TRBD1 matches 7 bases. Trimming cost V 5 bases and J 2 bases; bases outside gene matches: 4. This CDR3 region has 13 residues. The germline V gene has CDR1 GTSNPN and CDR2 SVGIG (reference sequence). CDR3 coding DNA: TGTGCCTGGGACAGGGTCCTCACAGATACGCAGTATTTT. Its protein product is CAWDRVLTDTQYF.

CDR3 bases: TGTGCCAGCAGTCGTCCGGGACAGACCTCCTATGGCTACACCTTC. It codes for CASSRPGQTSYGYTF. This chain connects TRBV28 to TRBJ1-2; 7 bases match TRBD1. Germline V gene data show CDR1 as MDHEN and CDR2 as SYDVKM. V lost 5 bases and J lost 4; bases outside the gene matches: 10. The CDR3 has 15 residues.

The J gene is TRBJ1-1, the V gene TRBV15; tentatively, D is TRBD1 (5 bases). The CDR3 extends over 16 amino acids. From germline, CDR1 is LNHNV and CDR2 YYDKDF (reference sequence). The germline V and J ends were trimmed by 0 bases and 5 bases, with 16 bases remaining between them. The CDR3 nucleotides are TGTGCCACCAGCAGAGATCTGAGGGGAAGAGGGACTGAAGCTTTCTTT. Translated, it gives CATSRDLRGRGTEAFF.

J is TRBJ2-7 and V is TRBV7-3; TRBD1 aligns across 9 bases. The CDR3 totals 14 residues. Germline V CDR1 and CDR2: SGHTA, FQGTGA. Germline trimming cut 5 bases from V and 3 bases from J; bases unmatched to any gene: 5. In DNA, the CDR3 is TGTGCCAGCAGCCCCGGGACAGGGCTCTACGAGCAGTACTTC. Encoded protein: CASSPGTGLYEQYF.

The chain links TRBV7-7 to TRBJ2-5; no clear D gene. CDR3 length: 16 amino acids. V was shortened by 5 bases and J by 5 bases, with 21 bases between the two germline ends. The germline CDR1 and CDR2 sequences are SSHAT and FNYEAQ (reference sequence). This chain's CDR3 is CASSKERPTLLETQYF. Here the CDR3 DNA reads TGTGCCAGCAGCAAAGAGCGACCTACCCTGTTGGAGACCCAGTACTTC.

V and J are TRBV28 and TRBJ2-7, with a possible D match to TRBD2 (7 bases). Germline loops: CDR1 MDHEN, CDR2 SYDVKM. Deletions cut 6 bases from V and 6 bases from J, with 21 bases between. The CDR3 sequence is 15 residues long. CDR3 amino acids: CASRPPGGVKGEQYF. In DNA, the CDR3 is TGTGCCAGCAGACCTCCGGGGGGCGTAAAGGGCGAGCAGTACTTC.

This clone was counted a single time. The CDR3 reads CASSEGRVSTDTQYF. The CDR3 DNA reads as TGTGCCAGCAGTGAAGGGCGGGTTAGCACAGATACGCAGTATTTT. The chain couples TRBV6-4 to TRBJ2-3; tentative D call: TRBD2 (5 bases). Germline V gene lookup returns CDR1 MRHNA and CDR2 SNTAGT. The CDR3 is 15 amino acids. Trimming removed 3 bases from V and 0 bases from J, with 10 bases in between.

This chain uses TRBV5-1 with TRBJ2-2; D could derive from TRBD1 or TRBD2 (5 bases each). The germline V gene encodes CDR1 SGHRS and CDR2 YFSETQ. The CDR3 has 15 residues. Deletions cut 4 bases from V and 4 bases from J, with 14 bases between. Here the CDR3 reads CASSLGRGFTGELFF. DNA for the CDR3: TGCGCCAGCAGCCTGGGTCGGGGCTTCACCGGGGAGCTGTTTTTT.

The chain links TRBV10-1 to TRBJ1-3; D gene uncertain. The CDR3 has 12 amino acids. Looked up from germline, CDR1 is WNHNN and CDR2 is SYGVQD (reference sequence). V dropped 6 bases and J dropped 4 bases, with 7 bases sitting between them. The CDR3 DNA is TGCGCCAGCAGCATAGGGGGAAACACCATATATTTT. It is translated as CASSIGGNTIYF.

This rearrangement joins TRBV2 to TRBJ2-1, with a possible D match to TRBD1 (6 bases). The V gene's germline CDR1 is SNHLY and CDR2 FYNNEI. V was clipped by 5 bases and J by 9 bases, with 14 bases between them. The CDR3 contains 13 residues. This CDR3 reads CASSYTGSGEQFF. The CDR3 coding sequence is TGTGCCAGCAGTTATACAGGGTCGGGTGAGCAGTTCTTC.

In this sample, this clone turned up once. The chain combines TRBV28 with TRBJ2-1; weak D call: TRBD1 (5 bases). Germline V gene lookup returns CDR1 MDHEN and CDR2 SYDVKM. The CDR3 totals 13 residues. The V gene lost 8 bases and the J gene lost 5 bases, with 13 bases spanning the gap. DNA of the CDR3: TGTGCCAGCTGGCAGCAGGGAAACAATGAGCAGTTCTTC. Translation gives CASWQQGNNEQFF.

This chain connects TRBV7-2 to TRBJ2-4; D not certain. Germline CDR1 and CDR2: SGHTA and FQGNSA. V was clipped by 3 bases and J by 1 base, with 10 bases between them. The CDR3 contains 15 residues. CDR3 in DNA: TGTGCCAGCAGCTTCACCCACCAGGCCAAAAACATTCAGTACTTC. Translated: CASSFTHQAKNIQYF. Looking up the rest from reference TRBV7-2 and TRBJ2-4 gives the full variable domain: GAGVSQSPSNKVTEKGKDVELRCDPISGHTALYWYRQSLGQGLEFLIYFQGNSAPDKSGLPSDRFSAERTGGSVSTLTIQRTQQEDSAVYLCASSFTHQAKNIQYFGAGTRLSVL.